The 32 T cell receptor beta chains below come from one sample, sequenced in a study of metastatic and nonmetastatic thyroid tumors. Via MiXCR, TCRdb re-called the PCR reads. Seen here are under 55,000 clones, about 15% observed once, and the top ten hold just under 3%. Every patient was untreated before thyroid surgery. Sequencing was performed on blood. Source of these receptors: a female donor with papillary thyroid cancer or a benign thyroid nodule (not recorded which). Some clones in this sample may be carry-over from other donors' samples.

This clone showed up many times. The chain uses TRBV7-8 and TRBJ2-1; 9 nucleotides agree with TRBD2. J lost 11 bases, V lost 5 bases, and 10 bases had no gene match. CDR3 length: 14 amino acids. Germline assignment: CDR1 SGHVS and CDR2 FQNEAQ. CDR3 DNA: TGTGCCAGCAGCACTGGGGGCGGGAGGGGAAAGCAGTTCTTC. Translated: CASSTGGGRGKQFF.

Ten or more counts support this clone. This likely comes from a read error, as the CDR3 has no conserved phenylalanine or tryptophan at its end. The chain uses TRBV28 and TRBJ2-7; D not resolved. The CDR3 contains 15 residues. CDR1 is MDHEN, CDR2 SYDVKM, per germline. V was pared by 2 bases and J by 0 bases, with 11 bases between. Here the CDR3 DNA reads TGTGCCAGCAGTTTAGGTCGCAGGATCTCCTACGAGCAGTACCTC. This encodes CASSLGRRISYEQYL.

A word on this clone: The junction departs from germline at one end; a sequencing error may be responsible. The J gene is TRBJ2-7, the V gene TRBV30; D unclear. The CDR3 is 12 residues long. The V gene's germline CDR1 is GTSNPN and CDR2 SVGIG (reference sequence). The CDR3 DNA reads TGTGCCTGGAGTGTTGGCTCCCACGAGCAGTACTTC. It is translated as CAWSVGSHEQYF.

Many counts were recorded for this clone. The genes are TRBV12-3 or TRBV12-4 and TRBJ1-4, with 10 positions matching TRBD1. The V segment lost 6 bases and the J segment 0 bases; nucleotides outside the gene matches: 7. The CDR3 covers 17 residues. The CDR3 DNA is TGTGCCAGCAGCCGGGACAGGGGACCTGCAACTAATGAAAAACTGTTTTTT. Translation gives CASSRDRGPATNEKLFF.

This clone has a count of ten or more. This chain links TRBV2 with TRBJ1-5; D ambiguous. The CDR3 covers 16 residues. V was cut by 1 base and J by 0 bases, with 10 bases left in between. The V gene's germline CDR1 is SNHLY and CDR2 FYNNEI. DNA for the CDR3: TGTGCCAGCAGTGAAGATGGGCAGGCTAGCAATCAGCCCCAGCATTTT. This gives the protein CASSEDGQASNQPQHF.

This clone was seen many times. The CDR3 loop is CAISEPGGTSSYEQYF. The CDR3 nucleotides are TGTGCCATCAGTGAGCCCGGGGGGACTAGCTCCTACGAGCAGTACTTC. The chain combines TRBV10-3 with TRBJ2-7; 8 bases are a match to TRBD2. Germline CDR1 reads ENHRY; CDR2 reads SYGVKD. The CDR3 has 16 residues. J was trimmed by 0 bases and V by 2 bases; bases with no gene match: 6.

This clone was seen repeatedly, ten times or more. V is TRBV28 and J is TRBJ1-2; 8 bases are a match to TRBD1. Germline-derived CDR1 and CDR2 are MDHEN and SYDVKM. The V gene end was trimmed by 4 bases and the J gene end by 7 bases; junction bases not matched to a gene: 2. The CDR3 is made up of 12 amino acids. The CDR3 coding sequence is TGTGCCAGCAGTTCCAGGGGGCTTGGCTACACCTTC. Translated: CASSSRGLGYTF.

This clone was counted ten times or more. The CDR3 sequence: CASTQGYYLAVGDEQFF. CDR3 sequence (DNA): TGTGCCAGCACCCAGGGCTACTATTTGGCGGTAGGGGATGAGCAGTTCTTC. This sequence joins TRBV6-5 and TRBJ2-1, with D perhaps TRBD1 (5 bases). The CDR3 runs to 17 residues. Trimming shortened V by 7 bases and J by 8 bases, and 27 bases separated the two germline ends. Germline values: CDR1 MNHEY, CDR2 SVGAGI.

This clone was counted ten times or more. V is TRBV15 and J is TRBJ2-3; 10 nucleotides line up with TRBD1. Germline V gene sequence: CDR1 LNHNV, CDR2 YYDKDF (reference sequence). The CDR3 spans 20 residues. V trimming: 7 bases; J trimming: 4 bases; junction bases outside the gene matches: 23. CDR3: CATTGDRGDLLSQWSDTQYF. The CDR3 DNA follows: TGTGCCACCACCGGGGACAGGGGTGATCTTCTGTCCCAATGGTCAGATACGCAGTATTTT.

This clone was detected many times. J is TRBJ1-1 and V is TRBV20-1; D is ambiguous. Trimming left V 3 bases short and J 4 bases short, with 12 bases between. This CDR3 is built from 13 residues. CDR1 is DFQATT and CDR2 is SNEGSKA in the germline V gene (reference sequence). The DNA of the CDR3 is TGCAGTGCTAGTCTAAAGGTAGGCACTGAAGCTTTCTTT. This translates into CSASLKVGTEAFF.

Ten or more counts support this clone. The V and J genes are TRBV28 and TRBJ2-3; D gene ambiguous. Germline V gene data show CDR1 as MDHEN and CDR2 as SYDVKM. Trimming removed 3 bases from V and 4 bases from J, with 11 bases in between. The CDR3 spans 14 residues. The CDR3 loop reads CASSFSLPPDTQYF. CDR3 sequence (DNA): TGTGCCAGCAGTTTTTCACTCCCCCCAGATACGCAGTATTTT.

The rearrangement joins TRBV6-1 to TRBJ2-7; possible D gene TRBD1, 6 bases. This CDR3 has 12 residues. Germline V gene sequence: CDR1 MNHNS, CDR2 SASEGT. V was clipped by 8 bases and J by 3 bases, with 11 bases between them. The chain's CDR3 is CASGQTLYEQYF. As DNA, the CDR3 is TGTGCCAGCGGACAGACTCTCTACGAGCAGTACTTC.

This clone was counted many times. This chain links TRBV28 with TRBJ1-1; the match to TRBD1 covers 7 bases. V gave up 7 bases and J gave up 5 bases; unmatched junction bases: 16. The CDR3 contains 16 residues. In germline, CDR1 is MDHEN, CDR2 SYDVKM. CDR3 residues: CASNQDRPQGRTEAFF. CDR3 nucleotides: TGTGCCAGCAACCAGGATAGACCACAGGGGAGGACTGAAGCTTTCTTT.

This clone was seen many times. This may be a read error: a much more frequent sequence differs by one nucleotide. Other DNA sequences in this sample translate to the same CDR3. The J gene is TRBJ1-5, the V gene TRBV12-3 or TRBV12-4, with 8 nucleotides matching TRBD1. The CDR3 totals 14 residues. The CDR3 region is CASRKTGENQPQHF. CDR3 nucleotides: TGCGCCAGCAGGAAGACAGGGGAGAATCAGCCCCAGCATTTT.

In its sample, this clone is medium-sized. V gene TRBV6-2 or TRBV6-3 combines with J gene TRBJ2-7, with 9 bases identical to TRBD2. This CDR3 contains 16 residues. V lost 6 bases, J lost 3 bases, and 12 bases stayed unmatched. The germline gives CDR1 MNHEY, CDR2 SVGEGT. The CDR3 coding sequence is TGTGCCAGCAGATTCCTTTCTAGCGGGAAGCGCTACGAGCAGTACTTC. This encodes CASRFLSSGKRYEQYF.

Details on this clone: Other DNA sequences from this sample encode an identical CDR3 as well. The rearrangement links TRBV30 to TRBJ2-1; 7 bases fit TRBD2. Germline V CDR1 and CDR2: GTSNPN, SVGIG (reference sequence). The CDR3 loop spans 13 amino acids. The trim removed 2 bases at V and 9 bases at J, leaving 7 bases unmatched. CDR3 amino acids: CAWSSPGGTEQFF. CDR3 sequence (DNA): TGTGCCTGGAGTTCTCCGGGGGGTACTGAGCAGTTCTTC.

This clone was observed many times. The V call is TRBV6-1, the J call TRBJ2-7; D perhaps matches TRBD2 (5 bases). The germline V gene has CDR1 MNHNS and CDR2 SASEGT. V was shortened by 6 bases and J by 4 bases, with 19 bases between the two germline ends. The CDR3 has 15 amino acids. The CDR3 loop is CASSVPSSSTYEQYF. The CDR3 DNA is TGTGCCAGCAGCGTACCTAGCAGCTCTACGTACGAGCAGTACTTC.

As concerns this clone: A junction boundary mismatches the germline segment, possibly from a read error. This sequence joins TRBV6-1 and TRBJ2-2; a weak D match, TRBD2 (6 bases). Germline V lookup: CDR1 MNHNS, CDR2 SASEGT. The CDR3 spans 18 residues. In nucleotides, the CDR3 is TGTGCCAGCAGTGAAGTTCTATCGGGAGCGATGAACACCGGGGATCTGTTTTTT. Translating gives CASSEVLSGAMNTGDLFF.

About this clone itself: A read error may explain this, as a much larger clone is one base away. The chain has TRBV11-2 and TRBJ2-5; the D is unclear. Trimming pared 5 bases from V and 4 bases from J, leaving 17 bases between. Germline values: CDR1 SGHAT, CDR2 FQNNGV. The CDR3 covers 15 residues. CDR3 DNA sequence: TGTGCCAGCAGCCTCAGTGAAATAACGGGAGAGACCCAGTACTTC. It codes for CASSLSEITGETQYF. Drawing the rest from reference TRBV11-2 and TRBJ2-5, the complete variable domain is EAGVAQSPRYKIIEKRQSVAFWCNPISGHATLYWYQQILGQGPKLLIQFQNNGVVDDSQLPKDRFSAERLKGVDSTLKIQPAKLEDSAVYLCASSLSEITGETQYFGPGTRLLVL.

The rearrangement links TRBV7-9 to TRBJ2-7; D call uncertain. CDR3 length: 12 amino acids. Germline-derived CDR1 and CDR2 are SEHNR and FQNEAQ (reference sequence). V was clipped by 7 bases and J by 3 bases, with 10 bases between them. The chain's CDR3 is CASIQWLYEQYF. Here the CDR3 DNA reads TGTGCCAGCATCCAGTGGCTCTACGAGCAGTACTTC.

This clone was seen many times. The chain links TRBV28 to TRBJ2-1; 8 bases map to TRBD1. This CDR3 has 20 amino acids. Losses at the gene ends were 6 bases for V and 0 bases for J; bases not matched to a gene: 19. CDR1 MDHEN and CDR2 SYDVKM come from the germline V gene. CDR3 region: CASRLRTGSVWASSYNEQFF. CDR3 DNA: TGTGCCAGCAGACTAAGGACAGGGTCTGTATGGGCCAGCTCCTACAATGAGCAGTTCTTC.

CDR3 region: CAWRGTYGYTF. CDR3 nucleotides: TGTGCCTGGAGAGGGACCTATGGCTACACCTTC. This rearrangement joins TRBV30 to TRBJ1-2; D might be TRBD1 (5 bases). Germline CDR1 and CDR2: GTSNPN and SVGIG (reference sequence). The CDR3 loop spans 11 amino acids. The V and J ends lost 3 bases and 4 bases respectively, with 6 bases between them.

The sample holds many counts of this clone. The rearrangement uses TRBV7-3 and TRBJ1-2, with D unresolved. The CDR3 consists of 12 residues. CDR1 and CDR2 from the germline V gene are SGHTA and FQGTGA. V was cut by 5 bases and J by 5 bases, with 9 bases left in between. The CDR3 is CASSVRIYGYTF. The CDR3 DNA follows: TGTGCCAGCAGCGTTCGGATTTATGGCTACACCTTC. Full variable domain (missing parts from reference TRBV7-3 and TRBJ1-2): GAGVSQTPSNKVTEKGKYVELRCDPISGHTALYWYRQSLGQGPEFLIYFQGTGAADDSGLPNDRFFAVRPEGSVSTLKIQRTERGDSAVYLCASSVRIYGYTFGSGTRLTVV.

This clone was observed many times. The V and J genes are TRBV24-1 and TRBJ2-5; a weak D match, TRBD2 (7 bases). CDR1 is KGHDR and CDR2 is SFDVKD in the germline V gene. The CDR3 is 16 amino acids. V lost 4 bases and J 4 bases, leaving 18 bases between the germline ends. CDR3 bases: TGTGCCACCAGTGACCCAGGGGCTAGCGGAATAGAGACCCAGTACTTC. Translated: CATSDPGASGIETQYF.

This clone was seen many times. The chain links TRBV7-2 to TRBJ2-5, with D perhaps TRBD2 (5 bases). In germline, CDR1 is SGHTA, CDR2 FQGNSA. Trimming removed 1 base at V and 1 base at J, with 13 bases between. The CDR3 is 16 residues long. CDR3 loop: CASSLGTGTSQETQYF. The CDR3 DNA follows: TGTGCCAGCAGCTTAGGGACGGGAACCTCCCAAGAGACCCAGTACTTC.

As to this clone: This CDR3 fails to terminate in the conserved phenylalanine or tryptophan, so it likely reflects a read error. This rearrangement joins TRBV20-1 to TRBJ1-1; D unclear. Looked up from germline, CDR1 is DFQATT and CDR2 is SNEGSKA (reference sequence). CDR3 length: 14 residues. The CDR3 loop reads CRARDFNAGTEAFS. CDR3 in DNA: TGCAGAGCTAGAGATTTTAACGCGGGCACTGAAGCTTTCTCT.

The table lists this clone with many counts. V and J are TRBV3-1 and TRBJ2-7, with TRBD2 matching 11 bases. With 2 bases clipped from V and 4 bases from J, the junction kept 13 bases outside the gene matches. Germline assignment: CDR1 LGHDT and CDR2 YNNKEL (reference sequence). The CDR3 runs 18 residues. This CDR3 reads CASSQFERRLAGGYEQYF. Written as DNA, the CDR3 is TGTGCCAGCAGCCAATTCGAACGGAGGCTAGCGGGAGGTTACGAGCAGTACTTC.

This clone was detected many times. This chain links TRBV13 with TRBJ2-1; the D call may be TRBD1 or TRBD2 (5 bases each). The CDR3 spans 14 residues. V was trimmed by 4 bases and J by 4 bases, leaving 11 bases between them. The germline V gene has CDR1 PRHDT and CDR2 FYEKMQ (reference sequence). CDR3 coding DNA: TGTGCCAGCAGCTGGGGGAATTATTACAATGAGCAGTTCTTC. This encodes CASSWGNYYNEQFF. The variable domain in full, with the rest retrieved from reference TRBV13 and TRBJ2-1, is AAGVIQSPRHLIKEKRETATLKCYPIPRHDTVYWYQQGPGQDPQFLISFYEKMQSDKGSIPDRFSAQQFSDYHSELNMSSLELGDSALYFCASSWGNYYNEQFFGPGTRLTVL.

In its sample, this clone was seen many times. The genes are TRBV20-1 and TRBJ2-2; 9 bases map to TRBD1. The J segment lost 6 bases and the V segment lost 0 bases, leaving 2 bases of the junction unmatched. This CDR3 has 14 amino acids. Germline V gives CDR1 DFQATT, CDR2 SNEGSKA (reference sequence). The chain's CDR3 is CSARDTGGSGELFF. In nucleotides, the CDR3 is TGCAGTGCTAGAGATACAGGGGGCTCCGGGGAGCTGTTTTTT.

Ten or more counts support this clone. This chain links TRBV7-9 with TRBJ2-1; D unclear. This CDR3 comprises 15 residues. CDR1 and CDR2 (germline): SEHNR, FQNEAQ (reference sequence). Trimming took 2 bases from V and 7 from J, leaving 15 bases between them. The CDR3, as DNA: TGTGCCAGCAGCTTACGTTCGCCGGACCGTAATGAGCAGTTCTTC. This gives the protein CASSLRSPDRNEQFF.

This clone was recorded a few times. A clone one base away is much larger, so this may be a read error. This chain's CDR3 is CASSFRGGKGVYGYTF. In nucleotides, the CDR3 is TGTGCCAGCAGTTTTAGGGGGGGAAAGGGGGTCTATGGCTACACCTTC. The chain uses TRBV12-3 or TRBV12-4 and TRBJ1-2, with D possibly being TRBD1 (6 bases). The CDR3 loop spans 16 amino acids. V lost 3 bases and J lost 4, with 18 bases in between.

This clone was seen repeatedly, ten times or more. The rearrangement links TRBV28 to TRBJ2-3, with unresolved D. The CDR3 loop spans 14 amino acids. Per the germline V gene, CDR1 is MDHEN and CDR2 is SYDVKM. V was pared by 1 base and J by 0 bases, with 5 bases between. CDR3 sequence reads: CASSLLLSTDTQYF. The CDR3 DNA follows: TGTGCCAGCAGTTTATTGTTGAGCACAGATACGCAGTATTTT.